This passage covers 8 T cell receptor beta chains from one sample sequenced in a study of radiotherapy plus CTLA-4 blockade in lung cancer. Sequenced by immunoSEQ multiplex PCR; TCRdb stores in-frame clones only, minus some. The profile shows more than 100,000 clones, just under 90% of them singletons. Source: peripheral blood, taken from a patient treated with radiotherapy plus ipilimumab. Receptors were obtained from a human donor with non-small cell lung cancer that progressed on radiotherapy plus ipilimumab.

The J gene is TRBJ2-5, the V gene TRBV5-1, with D tentatively TRBD2 (6 bases). Germline CDR1 is SGHRS and CDR2 is YFSETQ. V lost 4 bases and J lost 1, with 17 bases in between. This CDR3 is 16 amino acids long. CDR3 amino acids: CASSRAQSSAQETQYF. CDR3 bases: TGCGCCAGCAGCAGAGCCCAGTCTAGCGCCCAAGAGACCCAGTACTTC.

The V call is TRBV4-1, the J call TRBJ1-3; 10 nucleotides align to TRBD1. V shed 4 bases, J shed 4 bases, and the junction held 13 bases outside the gene matches. Germline-derived CDR1 and CDR2 are MGHRA and YSYEKL. The CDR3 has 18 residues. CDR3 DNA: TGCGCCAGCAGCCCTTTCCGGGACAGGGGAGATCAAGGAAACACCATATATTTT. As protein: CASSPFRDRGDQGNTIYF.

The V gene is TRBV4-1, the J gene TRBJ2-2; D call uncertain. The CDR3 has 15 residues. Germline V gene sequence: CDR1 MGHRA, CDR2 YSYEKL. V lost 7 bases to trimming and J lost 6 bases, with 18 bases between them. DNA of the CDR3: TGCGCCAGCACCCAGAACGTGGGGTCTGCCGGGGAGCTGTTTTTT. It encodes CASTQNVGSAGELFF.

This clone appeared a single time. The chain uses TRBV6-1 and TRBJ2-7; D uncertain. In germline, CDR1 is MNHNS, CDR2 SASEGT. The CDR3 is 11 residues long. V gave up 7 bases and J gave up 0 bases, with 4 bases separating them. Here the CDR3 reads CASTNSYEQYF. The CDR3 DNA reads TGTGCCAGCACCAACTCCTACGAGCAGTACTTC.

The chain has TRBV2 and TRBJ2-1, with TRBD1 matching 8 bases. This CDR3 has 14 amino acids. The germline CDR1 and CDR2 sequences are SNHLY and FYNNEI. V was pared by 7 bases and J by 8 bases, with 10 bases of the junction left unmatched. The CDR3: CASKGTGLSDEQFF. The CDR3 nucleotides are TGTGCCAGCAAAGGGACAGGCTTATCGGATGAGCAGTTCTTC.

The chain carries TRBV4-1 and TRBJ2-2, with D unresolved. V was shortened by 1 base and J by 0 bases, with 9 bases between the two germline ends. The length of the CDR3 is 16 residues. The germline V gene has CDR1 MGHRA and CDR2 YSYEKL. As DNA, the CDR3 is TGCGCCAGCAGCCAAGGTGGACCCGCGAACACCGGGGAGCTGTTTTTT. It is translated as CASSQGGPANTGELFF.

This chain connects TRBV6-5 to TRBJ1-1; D unresolved. Germline V lookup: CDR1 MNHEY, CDR2 SVGAGI. The V end was cut by 4 bases, the J end by 5 bases, with 11 bases between. The CDR3 contains 13 residues. The CDR3: CASSFKMGTEAFF. CDR3 bases: TGTGCCAGCAGTTTCAAAATGGGGACTGAAGCTTTCTTT.

The gene calls are TRBV7-6 and TRBJ1-5; 8 nucleotides line up with TRBD1. The CDR3 spans 12 residues. J lost 6 bases, V lost 7 bases, and 2 bases had no gene match. The germline CDR1 and CDR2 sequences are SGHVS and FNYEAQ. The CDR3 here is CASNTGGQPQHF. The CDR3 nucleotides read TGTGCCAGCAATACAGGGGGTCAGCCCCAGCATTTT.